This T cell receptor (beta chain) originates from a study of beta chain features in type 1 diabetes. General study findings and limits: The naive, central memory and Treg TCRB repertoires of patients appeared to be more similar to one another than those of healthy donors.

The sequenced template was cDNA made from the entire isolated RNA. An average of approximately 4 million reads was obtained for naive, central memory and regulatory T cell samples. Assay used: immunoSEQ multiplex PCR; TCRdb lists only in-frame clones, some missing. The sample holds around 400,000 clones, over 9.5% seen once. The table lists this clone with a few counts. Its antigen is currently unknown. This sample also contains other DNA sequences that code for the same CDR3. Germline CDR1 reads KGHSH; CDR2 reads LQKENI. The ends were cut back, 3 bases at V and 7 bases at J, with 13 bases in the middle. There are 14 residues in the CDR3.

The chain carries TRBV18 and TRBJ2-1; D is possibly TRBD1 (5 bases). The clonotype comes from a man aged 18 to 30 in good health. What was sequenced was naive CD4+ T cells from blood. CDR3 loop: CASSPGQGRNEQFF. CDR3 DNA sequence: TGTGCCAGCTCACCTGGGCAGGGAAGGAATGAGCAGTTCTTC.